This T cell receptor (beta chain) derives from a study of shared T cell receptors in the human thymus. The table came from immunoSEQ multiplex PCR; TCRdb's copy has only in-frame clones and leaves some out. The top ten clones hold about 0.02% of a sample with more than 300,000 clones, 85% to 95% of them seen once. Trimming removed 8 bases from V and 1 base from J, with 12 bases in between. Germline CDR1 is LNHNV and CDR2 is YYDKDF (reference sequence). There are 13 residues in the CDR3. This clonotype was obtained from a human donor. The rearrangement uses TRBV15 and TRBJ2-7; D unresolved. Material: thymocytes. The CDR3 bases are TGTGCCACCGGCCGTATGACGTCCTACGAGCAGTACTTC. Translation gives CATGRMTSYEQYF.